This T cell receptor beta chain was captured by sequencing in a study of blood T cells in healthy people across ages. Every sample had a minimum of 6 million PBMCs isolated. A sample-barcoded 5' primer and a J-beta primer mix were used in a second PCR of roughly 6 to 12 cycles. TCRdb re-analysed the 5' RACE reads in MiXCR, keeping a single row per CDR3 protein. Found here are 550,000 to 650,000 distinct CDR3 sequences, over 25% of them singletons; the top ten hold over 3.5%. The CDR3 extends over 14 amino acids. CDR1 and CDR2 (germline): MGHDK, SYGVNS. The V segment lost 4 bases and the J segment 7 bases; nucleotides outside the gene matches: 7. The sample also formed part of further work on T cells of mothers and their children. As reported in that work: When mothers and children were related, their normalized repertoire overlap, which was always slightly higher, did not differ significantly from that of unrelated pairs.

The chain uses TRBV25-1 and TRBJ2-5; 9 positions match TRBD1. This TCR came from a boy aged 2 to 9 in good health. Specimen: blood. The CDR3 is CASSGTGASGTQYF. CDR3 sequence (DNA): TGTGCCAGCAGTGGGACAGGGGCCTCAGGGACCCAGTACTTC.